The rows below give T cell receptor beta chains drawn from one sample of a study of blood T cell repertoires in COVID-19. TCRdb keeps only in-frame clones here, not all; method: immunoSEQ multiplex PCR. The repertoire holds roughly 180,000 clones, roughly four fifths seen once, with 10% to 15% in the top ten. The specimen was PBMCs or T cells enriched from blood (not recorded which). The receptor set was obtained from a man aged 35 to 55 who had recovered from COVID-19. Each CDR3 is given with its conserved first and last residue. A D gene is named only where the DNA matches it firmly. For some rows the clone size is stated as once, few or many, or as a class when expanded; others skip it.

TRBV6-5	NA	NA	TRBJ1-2	TGTGCCAGCAGTTACTCGGAGAACTATGGCTACACCTTC	CASSYSENYGYTF
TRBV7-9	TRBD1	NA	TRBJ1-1	TGTGCCAGCAGCACGCAACGACAGGGGGGCACTGAAGCTTTCTTT	CASSTQRQGGTEAFF
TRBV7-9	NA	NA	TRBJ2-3	TGTGCCAGCAGCCTCCCCCCAGATACGCAGTATTTT	CASSLPPDTQYF
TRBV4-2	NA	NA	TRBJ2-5	TGTGCCAGCAGCCAAGAGACAGGAAAAGAGACCCAGTACTTC	CASSQETGKETQYF
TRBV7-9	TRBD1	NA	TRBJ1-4	TGTGCCAGCAGCTCTACCAGACAGGGAAGTACTAATGAAAAACTGTTTTTT	CASSSTRQGSTNEKLFF
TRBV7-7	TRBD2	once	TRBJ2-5	TGTGCTAGCAGCTACGGGACTAGCGGGAGGCGCTTGGGCGAGACCCAGTACTTC	CASSYGTSGRRLGETQYF
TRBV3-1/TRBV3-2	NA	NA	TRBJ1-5	TGTGCCAGCAGCCAAGATCCCGGGGAGACTCAGCCCCAGCATTTT	CASSQDPGETQPQHF
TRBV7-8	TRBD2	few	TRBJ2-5	TGTGCCAGCAGCTTACAAGGGACTAGCGGGATGGGGACCCAGTACTTC	CASSLQGTSGMGTQYF
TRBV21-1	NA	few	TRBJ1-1	TGTGCCAGCAGCAAAACCACCTCCGGGGGAGGAACTGAAGCTTTCTTT	CASSKTTSGGGTEAFF
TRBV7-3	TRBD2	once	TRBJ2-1	TGTGCCAGCAGCTTATGGGAGGGCCCCTACAATGAGCAGTTCTTC	CASSLWEGPYNEQFF
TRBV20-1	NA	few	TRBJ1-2	TGCAGTGCTAGTTCCAATAACTATGGCTACACCTTC	CSASSNNYGYTF
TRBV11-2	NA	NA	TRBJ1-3	TGTGCCAGCACTACTGGAAACACCATATATTTT	CASTTGNTIYF
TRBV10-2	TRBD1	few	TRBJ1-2	TGCGCCAGCAGACAGGGGGCGACGAACTATGGCTACACCTTC	CASRQGATNYGYTF
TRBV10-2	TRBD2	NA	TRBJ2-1	TGCGCCAGCAGTGGGAGCGGGAGAGGGCACAATGAGCAGTTCTTC	CASSGSGRGHNEQFF
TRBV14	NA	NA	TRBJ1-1	TGTGCCAGCAGCCAAGAGACAGTGGGAGCTTTCTTT	CASSQETVGAFF
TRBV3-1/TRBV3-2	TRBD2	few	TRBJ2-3	TGTGCCAGCAGCGGTGGGGGGGGTGCTATTATAGGCACAGATACGCAGTATTTT	CASSGGGGAIIGTDTQYF
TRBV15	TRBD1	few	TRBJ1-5	TGTGCCACCAGCGGCCCACCCGGGACAGGGGGCGCAGGAAGCAATCAGCCCCAGCATTTT	CATSGPPGTGGAGSNQPQHF
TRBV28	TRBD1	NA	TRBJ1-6	TGTGCCAGCAGCAAGGGACAGCCTATTTCTTATAATTCACCCCTCCACTTT	CASSKGQPISYNSPLHF
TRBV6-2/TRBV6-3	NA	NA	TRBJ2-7	TGTGCCAGCAGTCCCCTGGACAGGTCGGGGGACTACGAGCAGTACTTC	CASSPLDRSGDYEQYF
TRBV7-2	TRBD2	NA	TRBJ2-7	TGTGCCAGCAGCACTGGACTAGCGGGAGGCGAGCAGTACTTC	CASSTGLAGGEQYF
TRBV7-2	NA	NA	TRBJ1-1	TGTGCCAGCAGCTTAATTGACGGGTTCGCTGAAGCTTTCTTT	CASSLIDGFAEAFF
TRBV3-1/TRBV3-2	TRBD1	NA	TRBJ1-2	TGTGCCAGCAGAAGGGAAGGACAGGGTTCCACTGGCTACACCTTC	CASRREGQGSTGYTF
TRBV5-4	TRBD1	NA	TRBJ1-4	TGTGCCAGCAGCTTGGATCCAACAGGGGATAAAAAACTGTTTTTT	CASSLDPTGDKKLFF
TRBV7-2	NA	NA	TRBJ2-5	TGTGCCAGCAGCGTTACTAGGATCCAGACCCAGTACTTC	CASSVTRIQTQYF
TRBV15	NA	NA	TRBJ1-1	TGTGCCACCACTGGTCCGGGGGGGAACACTGAAGCTTTCTTT	CATTGPGGNTEAFF
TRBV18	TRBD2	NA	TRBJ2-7	TGTGCCAGCTCACCACGGTTTTTACCCGGGACTACCTACGAGCAGTACTTC	CASSPRFLPGTTYEQYF
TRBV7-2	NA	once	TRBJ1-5	TGTGCCAGCAGCTTAGTGGAGGGAGATCAGCCCCAGCATTTT	CASSLVEGDQPQHF
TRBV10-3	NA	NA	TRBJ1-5	TGTGCCATCAGAGATACAGAGAGCAATCAGCCCCAGCATTTT	CAIRDTESNQPQHF
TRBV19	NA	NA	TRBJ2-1	TGTGCCAGTAGCCCCCACCAAGAGAAAAATGAGCAGTTCTTC	CASSPHQEKNEQFF